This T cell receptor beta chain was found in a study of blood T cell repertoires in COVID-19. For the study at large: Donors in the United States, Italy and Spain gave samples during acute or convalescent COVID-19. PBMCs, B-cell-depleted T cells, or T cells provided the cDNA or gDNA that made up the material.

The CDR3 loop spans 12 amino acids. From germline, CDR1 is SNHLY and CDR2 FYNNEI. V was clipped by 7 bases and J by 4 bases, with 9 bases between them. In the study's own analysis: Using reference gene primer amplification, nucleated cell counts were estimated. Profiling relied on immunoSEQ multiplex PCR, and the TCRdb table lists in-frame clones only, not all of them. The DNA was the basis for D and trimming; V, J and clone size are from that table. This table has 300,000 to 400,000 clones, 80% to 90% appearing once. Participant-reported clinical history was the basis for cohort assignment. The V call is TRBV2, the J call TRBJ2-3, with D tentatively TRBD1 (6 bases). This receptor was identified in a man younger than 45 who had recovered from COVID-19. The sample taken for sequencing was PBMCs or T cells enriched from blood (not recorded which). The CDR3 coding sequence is TGTGCCAGCACAGGGGCGGCAGATACGCAGTATTTT. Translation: CASTGAADTQYF.